These 25 T cell receptor beta chains share one sample of origin, sequenced in a study of blood T cells in healthy people across ages (dated by TCRdb to between 2015 and 2016). Library preparation was by 5' RACE. TCRdb lists the instrument as Illumina HiSeq 2500. A second PCR of roughly 6 to 12 cycles was performed with a sample-barcoded 5' primer and a J-beta primer mix. Using fastp at Q25 and MiXCR, TCRdb reprocessed the public reads and kept productive beta chains. Every entry covers one CDR3 protein and lists the most common genes and DNA from its rows. This sample is represented by 1.5 million to 2 million distinct CDR3 sequences; 49% of them were singletons. The ten largest clones represent approximately 2.1% of the sample. The sample was blood. These receptors were collected from a woman aged 35 to 49 in good health.

This clonotype showed up just a few times. The chain uses TRBV25-1 and TRBJ1-4, with 8 bases aligning to TRBD1. With 5 bases clipped from V and 7 bases from J, the junction kept 15 bases outside the gene matches. Germline CDR1 MGHDK, CDR2 SYGVNS. The CDR3 is 17 amino acids. This CDR3 is CASSLPTRGTGGEKLFF. Written as DNA, the CDR3 is TGTGCCAGCAGTCTACCCACCCGAGGGACAGGAGGTGAAAAACTGTTTTTT.

The V call is TRBV7-2, the J call TRBJ1-2; possibly TRBD1 for D (5 bases). This CDR3 contains 15 residues. V lost 0 bases and J 4 bases, leaving 12 bases between the germline ends. CDR1 and CDR2 from the germline V gene are SGHTA and FQGNSA. CDR3 bases: TGTGCCAGCAGCTTAGCGCGGCAGGGTGGCTATGGCTACACCTTC. This encodes CASSLARQGGYGYTF.

This chain uses TRBV4-2 with TRBJ1-1; TRBD1 might be the D (5 bases). CDR1 is LGHNA and CDR2 is YNFKEQ in the germline V gene. V was cut by 4 bases and J by 1 base, with 13 bases left in between. This CDR3 has 15 residues. The CDR3 loop reads CASSPETASNTEAFF. In DNA, the CDR3 is TGTGCCAGCAGCCCGGAGACAGCTTCGAACACTGAAGCTTTCTTT.

The chain employs TRBV27 and TRBJ2-3; tentative D call: TRBD1 (5 bases). V lost 5 bases to trimming and J lost 6 bases, with 12 bases between them. This CDR3 comprises 13 residues. Germline assignment: CDR1 MNHEY and CDR2 SMNVEV (reference sequence). In DNA, the CDR3 is TGTGCCAGCAGTCCCAGGGCATATGATACGCAGTATTTT. This gives the protein CASSPRAYDTQYF.

In its sample, this clonotype was seen a few times. The chain combines TRBV6-2 or TRBV6-3 with TRBJ2-1; 8 bases line up with TRBD1. The CDR3 loop spans 15 amino acids. V shed 7 bases, J shed 8 bases, and the junction held 13 bases outside the gene matches. Per germline, CDR1 MNHEY and CDR2 SVGEGT. CDR3: CASIRLPGQVYEQFF. Here the CDR3 DNA reads TGTGCCAGCATCCGACTACCGGGACAGGTGTATGAGCAGTTCTTC.

The CDR3 DNA is TGCAGTGCTCTCAGCACCCTGAGGAATGAGCAGTTCTTC. It translates to CSALSTLRNEQFF. This sequence joins TRBV20-1 and TRBJ2-1; D remains unclear. V dropped 5 bases and J dropped 7 bases, with 15 bases sitting between them. Germline V CDR1 and CDR2: DFQATT, SNEGSKA (reference sequence). The CDR3 is made up of 13 amino acids.

V is TRBV6-5 and J is TRBJ1-2; possible D gene TRBD1, 5 bases. The CDR3 is 16 amino acids. V lost 0 bases and J lost 3, with 14 bases in between. CDR1 is MNHEY and CDR2 is SVGAGI in the germline V gene. The CDR3 DNA sequence: TGTGCCAGCAGTTACTCTTTACAGGCCTGGGACTATGGCTACACCTTC. Translated: CASSYSLQAWDYGYTF.

The J gene is TRBJ2-1, the V gene TRBV7-2; no clear D gene. CDR3 size: 14 residues. Trimming cost V 5 bases and J 6 bases, with 14 bases left between them. Per germline, CDR1 SGHTA and CDR2 FQGNSA. Here the CDR3 reads CASSPSGTGNEQFF. The CDR3, as DNA: TGTGCCAGCAGCCCTAGTGGCACGGGCAATGAGCAGTTCTTC.

This clonotype was detected once. The genes are TRBV20-1 and TRBJ2-3; D is possibly TRBD1 or TRBD2 (6 bases each). Germline V gene data show CDR1 as DFQATT and CDR2 as SNEGSKA (reference sequence). V lost 4 bases and J lost 7, with 12 bases in between. The CDR3 loop spans 12 amino acids. The CDR3 loop reads CSAIGGPNTQYF. DNA for the CDR3: TGCAGTGCTATAGGGGGGCCAAATACGCAGTATTTT.

There are a few counts of this clonotype. The V and J genes are TRBV28 and TRBJ2-5, with D hard to call. V shed 8 bases and J shed 2 bases, with 12 bases lying between them. Germline V gene lookup returns CDR1 MDHEN and CDR2 SYDVKM. This CDR3 contains 13 residues. The CDR3 DNA sequence: TGTGCCAGCGGCGCAGTCGTGCAAGAGACCCAGTACTTC. This encodes CASGAVVQETQYF.

The V call is TRBV20-1, the J call TRBJ2-5, with 8 bases that match TRBD1. The CDR3 contains 14 residues. The germline gives CDR1 DFQATT, CDR2 SNEGSKA (reference sequence). The J segment lost 5 bases and the V segment lost 2 bases, leaving 7 bases of the junction unmatched. Here the CDR3 reads CSARQTGVGETQYF. The DNA for the CDR3 is TGCAGTGCTAGACAGACAGGGGTGGGGGAGACCCAGTACTTC.

The sample holds a few counts of this clonotype. The chain combines TRBV14 with TRBJ2-6; D is unresolved. The germline V and J ends were trimmed by 5 bases and 2 bases, with 7 bases remaining between them. Germline CDR1 SGHDN, CDR2 FVKESK. This CDR3 is built from 14 residues. The CDR3: CASSTWAGANVLTF. The CDR3 region has the DNA TGTGCCAGCAGCACCTGGGCTGGGGCCAACGTCCTGACTTTC.

This CDR3 is CRVLDRLYGYTF. The CDR3 DNA reads TGTAGGGTCCTGGACAGACTTTATGGCTACACCTTC. The chain carries TRBV10-3 and TRBJ1-2; maybe TRBD1 (6 bases). The CDR3 loop spans 12 amino acids. CDR1 is ENHRY, CDR2 SYGVKD, per germline.

This clonotype was detected only once. This chain connects TRBV7-2 to TRBJ1-2; no reliable D call. Germline CDR1 and CDR2: SGHTA and FQGNSA. There are 15 residues in the CDR3. V was clipped by 4 bases and J by 5 bases, with 17 bases between them. CDR3 sequence reads: CASSSTWVAYYGYTF. In nucleotides, the CDR3 is TGTGCCAGCAGCTCCACCTGGGTGGCCTATTATGGCTACACCTTC.

This clonotype has a handful of counts. This chain connects TRBV13 to TRBJ2-4; D is possibly TRBD2 (6 bases). Trimming took off 2 bases at V and 13 bases at J, with 21 bases between the two ends. This CDR3 spans 15 amino acids. CDR1 PRHDT and CDR2 FYEKMQ come from the germline V gene (reference sequence). Here the CDR3 reads CASSLRSRDSRGQYF. Here the CDR3 DNA reads TGTGCCAGCAGCTTAAGGTCGAGGGACTCCCGGGGGCAGTACTTC.

The V and J genes are TRBV7-2 and TRBJ2-5; D might be TRBD1 or TRBD2, each matching 6 bases. Deletions cut 6 bases from V and 11 bases from J, with 22 bases between. The CDR3 contains 14 residues. Germline V gene data show CDR1 as SGHTA and CDR2 as FQGNSA. Here the CDR3 DNA reads TGTGCCAGCAGGCTCTCGGGGGCCGGCAATGAGCAGTACTTC. Amino acid sequence: CASRLSGAGNEQYF.

The rearrangement joins TRBV6-6 to TRBJ2-4; 8 bases are shared with TRBD1. This CDR3 is 14 amino acids long. Germline CDR1 MNHNY, CDR2 SVGAGI (reference sequence). After removal of 1 base from V and 13 bases from J, the junction contained 9 bases not matched to a gene. Here the CDR3 DNA reads TGTGCCAGCAGTTACTACGGACAGGGCTACGGGCAGTACTTC. Encoded protein: CASSYYGQGYGQYF.

V usage is TRBV12-3 or TRBV12-4 and J usage is TRBJ2-4; possible D gene TRBD1, 6 bases. The CDR3 covers 13 residues. V lost 5 bases and J lost 13, with 18 bases in between. DNA of the CDR3: TGTGCCAGCAGTCCCGGGCAGGGGAGTTGGCAGTACTTC. This encodes CASSPGQGSWQYF.

This clonotype turned up a few times. The rearrangement joins TRBV7-3 to TRBJ1-5; perhaps TRBD1 as D (6 bases). This CDR3 has 16 amino acids. Germline V gene sequence: CDR1 SGHTA, CDR2 FQGTGA. Deletions cut 5 bases from V and 0 bases from J, with 14 bases between. The CDR3 here is CASSPWTVSSNQPQHF. CDR3 nucleotide sequence: TGTGCCAGCAGCCCCTGGACAGTTTCTAGCAATCAGCCCCAGCATTTT.

Only a few counts were recorded for this clonotype. The chain carries TRBV28 and TRBJ2-5; a possible D gene is TRBD1 (6 bases). Germline values: CDR1 MDHEN, CDR2 SYDVKM. Trimming removed 5 bases from V and 3 bases from J, with 13 bases in between. The length of the CDR3 is 14 residues. The CDR3 region has the DNA TGTGCCAGCAGTGAGACAAACAGGGAAGAGACCCAGTACTTC. Its protein product is CASSETNREETQYF.

The chain recombines TRBV7-2 with TRBJ2-5; 8 bases line up with TRBD1. This CDR3 has 14 amino acids. In germline, CDR1 is SGHTA, CDR2 FQGNSA. V lost 5 bases and J lost 4; bases outside the gene matches: 6. The CDR3, as DNA: TGTGCCAGCAGCGCCGCTGGACAGGGAGAGACCCAGTACTTC. It encodes CASSAAGQGETQYF.

The chain employs TRBV7-2 and TRBJ1-2; possible D gene TRBD1, 6 bases. Trimming removed 5 bases from V and 4 bases from J, with 11 bases in between. The CDR3 is 13 residues long. The germline gives CDR1 SGHTA, CDR2 FQGNSA. The CDR3 sequence is CASSARQAYGYTF. CDR3 bases: TGTGCCAGCAGCGCCCGACAGGCCTATGGCTACACCTTC.

The V and J genes are TRBV21-1 and TRBJ1-2; the tabulated D call, TRBD1, remains unverified against the DNA. TRBV21-1 is an annotated pseudogene. The CDR3 is 15 amino acids. Here the CDR3 reads CASSTGQRHFYGYTF. CDR3 bases: TGTGCCAGCAGCACCGGACAGCGCCACTTCTATGGCTACACCTTC.

The CDR3 DNA reads TGTGCCAGCGGGGGTCAGGTGGGAGGCTACACCTTC. As protein: CASGGQVGGYTF. V is TRBV6-6 and J is TRBJ1-2; the D gene is possibly TRBD1 (5 bases). This CDR3 has 12 amino acids. The germline CDR1 and CDR2 sequences are MNHNY and SVGAGI (reference sequence). With 8 bases removed from V and 8 bases from J, the gap between germline ends came to 15 bases.

This sequence joins TRBV2 and TRBJ1-6; D remains ambiguous. Germline CDR1 SNHLY, CDR2 FYNNEI. There are 16 residues in the CDR3. The germline V and J ends were trimmed by 6 bases and 6 bases, with 18 bases remaining between them. The CDR3, as DNA: TGTGCCAGCAGCCCGCGGGTGGCCCAACTTAATTCACCCCTCCACTTT. This sequence encodes CASSPRVAQLNSPLHF.